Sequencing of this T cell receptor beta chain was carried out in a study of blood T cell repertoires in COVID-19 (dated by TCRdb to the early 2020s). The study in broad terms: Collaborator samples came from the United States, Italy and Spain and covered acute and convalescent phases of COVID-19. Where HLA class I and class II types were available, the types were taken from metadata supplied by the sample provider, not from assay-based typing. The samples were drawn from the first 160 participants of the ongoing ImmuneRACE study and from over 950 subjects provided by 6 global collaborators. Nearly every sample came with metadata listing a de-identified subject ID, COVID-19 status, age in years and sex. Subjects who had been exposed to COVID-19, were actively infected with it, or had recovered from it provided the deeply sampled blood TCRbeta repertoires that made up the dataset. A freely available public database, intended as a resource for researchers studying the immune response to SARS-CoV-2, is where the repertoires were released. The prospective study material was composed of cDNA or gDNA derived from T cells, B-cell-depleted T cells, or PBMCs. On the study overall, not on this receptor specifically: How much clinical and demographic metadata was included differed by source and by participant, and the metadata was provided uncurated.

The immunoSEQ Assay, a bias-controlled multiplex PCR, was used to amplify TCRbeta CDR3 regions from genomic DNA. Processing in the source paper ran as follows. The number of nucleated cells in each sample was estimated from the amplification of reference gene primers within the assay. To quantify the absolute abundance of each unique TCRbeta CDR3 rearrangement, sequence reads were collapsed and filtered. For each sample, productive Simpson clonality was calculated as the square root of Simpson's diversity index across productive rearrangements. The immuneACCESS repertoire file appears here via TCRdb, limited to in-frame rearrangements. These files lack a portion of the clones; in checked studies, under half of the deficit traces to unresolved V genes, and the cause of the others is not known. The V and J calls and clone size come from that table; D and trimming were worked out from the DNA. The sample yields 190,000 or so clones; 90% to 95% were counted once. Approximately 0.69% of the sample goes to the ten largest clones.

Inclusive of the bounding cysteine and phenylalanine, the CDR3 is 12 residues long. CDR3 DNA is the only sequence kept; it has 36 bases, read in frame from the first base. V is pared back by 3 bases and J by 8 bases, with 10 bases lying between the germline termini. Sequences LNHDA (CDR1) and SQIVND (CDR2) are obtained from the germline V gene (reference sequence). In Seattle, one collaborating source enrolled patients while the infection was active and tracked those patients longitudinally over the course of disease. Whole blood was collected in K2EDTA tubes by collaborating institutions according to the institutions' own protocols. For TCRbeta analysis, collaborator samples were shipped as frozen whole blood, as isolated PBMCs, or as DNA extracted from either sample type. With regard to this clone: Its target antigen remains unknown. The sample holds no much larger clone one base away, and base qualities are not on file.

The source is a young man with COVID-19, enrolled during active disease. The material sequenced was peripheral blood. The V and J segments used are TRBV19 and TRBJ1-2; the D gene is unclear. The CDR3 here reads CASSMAGPGYTF. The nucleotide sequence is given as TGTGCCAGTAGTATGGCGGGCCCCGGCTACACCTTC. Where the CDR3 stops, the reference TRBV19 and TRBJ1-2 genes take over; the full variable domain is DGGITQSPKYLFRKEGQNVTLSCEQNLNHDAMYWYRQDPGQGLRLIYYSQIVNDFQKGDIAEGYSVSREKKESFPLTVTSAQKNPTAFYLCASSMAGPGYTFGSGTRLTVV.